This is a list of T cell receptor beta chains from one sample in a study of identical twins. MiXCR, run by TCRdb on the 5' RACE reads, gives a single entry per CDR3 protein. Among approximately 1.8 million distinct CDR3 sequences listed, less than 40% were seen once. Specimen: cord blood. The receptors come from a newborn girl in good health. CDR3s include the opening cysteine and the closing phenylalanine or tryptophan. The D gene is left open where the match is weak. Size is omitted from some rows. Given values are once, few, many or a class for expanded clones.

v_gene	j_gene	abundance	d_gene	CDR3nt	CDR3aa
TRBV14	TRBJ1-2	many	-	TGTGCCAGCAGCCGGGCGCTTGACATCTACACCTTC	CASSRALDIYTF
TRBV6-1	TRBJ1-2	few	-	TGTGCCAGCAACCCCTGGGGCTATGGCTACACCTTC	CASNPWGYGYTF
TRBV9	TRBJ1-1	-	TRBD1	TGTGCCAGCAGCCCCGGACAGGGAAGCACGACTGAAGCTTTCTTT	CASSPGQGSTTEAFF
TRBV20-1	TRBJ2-3	-	TRBD2	TGCAGTGCGTCGGGGACTAGCGGGAGCGCAGATACGCAGTATTTT	CSASGTSGSADTQYF
TRBV7-9	TRBJ2-6	-	TRBD1	TGTGCCAGCAGGACAGGGGATACTGGGGCCAACGTCCTGACTTTC	CASRTGDTGANVLTF
TRBV2	TRBJ2-5	many	TRBD2	TGTGCCAGCAGTGAGCGGGAGTACCAAGAGACCCAGTACTTC	CASSEREYQETQYF
TRBV6-1	TRBJ2-4	-	TRBD1	TGTGCCAGCAGCCAAACCCCGGGACAGGAACAAAACATTCAGTACTTC	CASSQTPGQEQNIQYF
TRBV27	TRBJ2-1	-	TRBD1	TGTGCCAGCAGTTGGGTGGACAGGGCCCACAATGAGCAGTTCTTC	CASSWVDRAHNEQFF
TRBV7-9	TRBJ1-2	few	-	TGTGCCAGCAGTCAGAGACCGGAGGGCTACACCTTC	CASSQRPEGYTF
TRBV7-2	TRBJ2-1	-	-	TGTGCCAGCAGCTTATTGGTCGGGTTAAGCTCCTACGAGCAGTTCTTC	CASSLLVGLSSYEQFF
TRBV11-2	TRBJ2-7	-	TRBD2	TGTGCCAGCAGCTCATTTGGGGGGGGGTACAATGAGCAGTACTTC	CASSSFGGGYNEQYF
TRBV4-1	TRBJ2-3	-	-	TGCGCCAGCAGCCAGTCCCAACTCGATACGCAGTATTTT	CASSQSQLDTQYF
TRBV9	TRBJ2-3	-	TRBD2	TGTGCCAGCAGCGTAGATCGGCGGGAGGGCCGGAGAGATACGCAGTATTTT	CASSVDRREGRRDTQYF
TRBV7-9	TRBJ1-1	-	-	TGTGCCAGCAGCCCCCCACAGGGAAGCGGCACTGAAGCTTTCTTT	CASSPPQGSGTEAFF
TRBV18	TRBJ1-2	-	TRBD1	TGTGCCAGCTCACCCAATACAGGGGGCGTTAACGGCTACACCTTC	CASSPNTGGVNGYTF
TRBV3-1	TRBJ1-2	few	TRBD1	TGTGCCAGCAGCCAGTCGGGGCGACAGGGGGGCGATGGCTACACCTTC	CASSQSGRQGGDGYTF
TRBV27	TRBJ1-2	-	-	TGTGCCAGCAGTTTGGTAGGGACGGACTATGGCTACACCTTC	CASSLVGTDYGYTF
TRBV5-1	TRBJ1-5	few	-	TGCGCCAGCAGCTTGGGGACTTGGGACGGCGATCAGCCCCAGCATTTT	CASSLGTWDGDQPQHF
TRBV7-2	TRBJ2-7	-	-	TGTGCCAGCAGCTTACGCCCAAGGCTCCGACGTTCCTACGAGCAGTACTTC	CASSLRPRLRRSYEQYF
TRBV4-1	TRBJ2-5	-	-	TGCGCCAGCAGCCAAGAGAAAAAAAGCCAGGATGAGCAGTACTTC	CASSQEKKSQDEQYF
TRBV20-1	TRBJ2-1	-	-	TGCAGTGCTAGGAAGGGGGCGGGAGAAAATGAGCAGGTCTTC	CSARKGAGENEQVF
TRBV2	TRBJ2-1	few	TRBD2	TGTGCCACCGAAGCGGGGAGGACGGTAAATGAGCAGTTCTTC	CATEAGRTVNEQFF
TRBV6-6	TRBJ2-3	many	-	TGTGCCAGCAGCCTGCTTGGGAACACAGATACGCAGTATTTT	CASSLLGNTDTQYF
TRBV11-2	TRBJ2-2	-	-	TGTGCCAGCAGCGTCACCAACGCCTTGAACACCGGGGAGCTGTTTTTT	CASSVTNALNTGELFF
TRBV20-1	TRBJ2-7	few	TRBD2	TGCAGTGCTAACCCCGGGACTATCTACGAGCAGTACTTC	CSANPGTIYEQYF
TRBV20-1	TRBJ2-7	few	TRBD1	TGCAGTGCTCGAATTCCGGGACAGACCTACGAGCAGTACTTC	CSARIPGQTYEQYF
TRBV24-1	TRBJ2-3	-	-	TGTGCCACCAGTGATTTTAACCAGCGGGCGTATTTT	CATSDFNQRAYF
TRBV19	TRBJ2-3	once	TRBD2	TGTGCCAGTACCATGACTAGCGGGTCCACAGATACGCAGTATTTT	CASTMTSGSTDTQYF
TRBV16	TRBJ2-7	-	-	TGTGCCAGCGTAAGAAGTGGGGTTTACGAGCAGTACTTC	CASVRSGVYEQYF
TRBV5-1	TRBJ2-7	few	-	TGCGCCAGCAGCTTGACACTCTTCTACGAGCAGTACTTC	CASSLTLFYEQYF